This TCR beta chain was identified during a study of early T cells in non-severe SARS-CoV-2 infection. Study-wide context: Bulk RNA from unsorted whole blood was sequenced; chains were unpaired. General observations from the study: The VDJdb matching leaned toward anti-spike CD8 responses and overlooked private and CD4 specificities.

The TCR library protocol attached unique molecular identifiers to the individual cDNA molecules. Using its own MiXCR run on the 5' RACE reads, TCRdb lists one record per CDR3 protein. The table shows 68,000 or so distinct CDR3 sequences, with approximately 12% occurring only once. Only a few counts were recorded for this clonotype. Its antigen is unidentified. CDR3 length: 20 residues. Germline V gives CDR1 SGHDT, CDR2 YYEEEE. With V trimmed by 5 bases and J by 2 bases, 17 bases remained unmatched. V usage is TRBV5-6 and J usage is TRBJ2-1, with TRBD2 matching over 12 bases. Source material: whole blood. The sequence derives from an adult who was a healthcare worker with PCR-confirmed SARS-CoV-2 infection or an uninfected control (not recorded which). In DNA form, the CDR3 reads TGTGCCAGCAGTCGGCTCCTAGCGGGGGGGCCCCTGACCCCCTACAATGAGCAGTTCTTC. Translated: CASSRLLAGGPLTPYNEQFF.